Here is one T cell receptor beta chain with its context. Germline V gene sequence: CDR1 MNHEY, CDR2 SVGEGT. The CDR3 loop spans 16 amino acids. V trimming: 0 bases; J trimming: 1 base; junction bases outside the gene matches: 5. The repertoire was sequenced with immunoSEQ multiplex PCR; TCRdb's copy has only in-frame clones and lacks some. The sample yields under 150,000 clones, roughly 89% seen once. The data were obtained in a study of T cell responses to AZD1222 COVID-19 vaccine. V and J are TRBV6-2 or TRBV6-3 and TRBJ1-2; TRBD1 matches 7 bases. Specimen: peripheral blood, collected 28 days after the second AZD1222 dose. This TCR came from an adult who received the AZD1222 COVID-19 vaccine. The CDR3 DNA reads as TGTGCCAGCAGTTACTCGATTGGACAGGTTAACTATGGCTACACCTTC. Its protein product is CASSYSIGQVNYGYTF.